The next 30 T cell receptor beta chains were all read from a single sample in a study of cytomegalovirus exposure and HLA in healthy donors. Primers for the PCR totalled 60 Vbeta and 13 Jbeta. Sequencing used immunoSEQ multiplex PCR; TCRdb keeps in-frame clones, though not all of them. The table lists about 88,000 clones, 69% of them singletons. The sample consisted of PBMCs. These receptors came from a man aged 50-60 years in good health and CMV-seronegative.

The DNA of the CDR3 is TGTGCCAGCAGTGAATATCTGGGGGGATACGAGCAGTACGTC. As protein: CASSEYLGGYEQYV. The rearrangement joins TRBV6-1 to TRBJ2-7; TRBD2 is a possible D gene (6 bases). Trimming shortened V by 2 bases and J by 4 bases, and 12 bases separated the two germline ends. The CDR3 length is 14 residues. Germline loops: CDR1 MNHNS, CDR2 SASEGT.

The chain is built from TRBV18 and TRBJ1-1, with a tentative D call TRBD1 (6 bases). Germline CDR1 is KGHSH and CDR2 is LQKENI. The V end lost 0 bases, the J end lost 4 bases, and 15 bases lay between the germline ends. The CDR3 has 16 residues. The CDR3 DNA sequence: TGTGCCAGCTCACCACCCGGGGGCGCGGGGGGCACTGAAGCTTTCTTT. It codes for CASSPPGGAGGTEAFF.

As DNA, the CDR3 is TGTGCCAGCAGCGCCGCCAGGACTAGTTCTGCGGATACGCAGTATTTT. It codes for CASSAARTSSADTQYF. The chain couples TRBV7-3 to TRBJ2-3; 7 positions agree with TRBD2. J gave up 6 bases and V 5 bases, and 14 bases lay outside the gene matches. CDR1 is SGHTA and CDR2 is FQGTGA in the germline V gene. There are 16 residues in the CDR3.

V and J are TRBV5-4 and TRBJ2-3; 13 bases align to TRBD2. Germline V gene data show CDR1 as SGHNT and CDR2 as YYREEE (reference sequence). Germline trimming cut 5 bases from V and 7 bases from J; bases unmatched to any gene: 4. The CDR3 loop spans 14 amino acids. The CDR3 DNA sequence: TGTGCCAGCAGACTAGCGGGAGGGCTGAATACGCAGTATTTT. Its protein product is CASRLAGGLNTQYF.

This clone has just one count. V is TRBV19 and J is TRBJ2-7, with TRBD2 matching over 10 bases. The V gene end was trimmed by 9 bases and the J gene end by 3 bases; junction bases not matched to a gene: 5. This CDR3 has 13 amino acids. Germline V lookup: CDR1 LNHDA, CDR2 SQIVND (reference sequence). The CDR3 nucleotides read TGTGCCAGCCTTCGGACTAGCGGCTACGAGCAGTACGTC. This translates into CASLRTSGYEQYV.

The chain joins TRBV5-4 to TRBJ2-1, with a weak D call TRBD1 (5 bases). The CDR3 sequence is 13 residues long. V gave up 0 bases and J gave up 5 bases, with 6 bases separating them. Germline assignment: CDR1 SGHNT and CDR2 YYREEE (reference sequence). CDR3 DNA: TGTGCCAGCAGCTTGGCACAGGACAATGAGCAGTTCTTC. It translates to CASSLAQDNEQFF.

The chain is built from TRBV6-4 and TRBJ2-2; D is undetermined. Trimming took 1 base from V and 5 from J, leaving 8 bases between them. This CDR3 is built from 14 residues. CDR1 and CDR2 (germline): MRHNA, SNTAGT. CDR3 DNA: TGTGCCAGCAGTGACTTGTGGCGGACCGGGGAGCTGTTTTTT. This codes for CASSDLWRTGELFF.

The V call is TRBV4-1, the J call TRBJ1-5; D gene unclear. Trimming removed 1 base from V and 2 bases from J, with 6 bases in between. The CDR3 sequence is 14 residues long. Germline CDR1 and CDR2: MGHRA and YSYEKL. The CDR3 DNA follows: TGCGCCAGCAGCCAAGTTACAGGCAATCAGCCCCAGCATTTT. This encodes CASSQVTGNQPQHF.

The table lists this clone with a few counts. This chain's CDR3 is CASSSTDFYGYTF. The DNA of the CDR3 is TGTGCCAGCAGTTCGACAGACTTTTATGGCTACACCTTC. The V call is TRBV28, the J call TRBJ1-2, with D possibly matching TRBD1 (5 bases). V was trimmed by 4 bases and J by 5 bases, leaving 11 bases between them. This CDR3 comprises 13 residues. Germline V gives CDR1 MDHEN, CDR2 SYDVKM.

This clone was found once. The chain recombines TRBV6-5 with TRBJ2-1, with TRBD2 matching over 7 bases. Germline assignment: CDR1 MNHEY and CDR2 SVGAGI. Unmatched junction bases numbered 18, after V lost 7 bases and J lost 12 bases. CDR3 length: 15 amino acids. The CDR3 bases are TGTGCCAGCACCTCGCAGTGGCGGGGGTGGGCCGGGCAGTTCTTC. It translates to CASTSQWRGWAGQFF.

The V and J genes are TRBV11-1 and TRBJ2-5; D unresolved. The germline V gene has CDR1 SGHAT and CDR2 FQDESV (reference sequence). Trimming removed 5 bases from V and 4 bases from J, with 8 bases in between. The CDR3 sequence is 12 residues long. Written as DNA, the CDR3 is TGTGCCAGCAGCCTAATCCGAGAGACCCAGTACTTC. This encodes CASSLIRETQYF.

The rearrangement uses TRBV5-1 and TRBJ2-3, with a tentative D call TRBD1 (5 bases). CDR3 length: 15 amino acids. Germline CDR1 and CDR2: SGHRS and YFSETQ. The V end lost 0 bases, the J end lost 4 bases, and 12 bases lay between the germline ends. The CDR3: CASSLGAFRADTQYF. The CDR3 coding sequence is TGCGCCAGCAGCTTGGGAGCGTTCAGGGCAGATACGCAGTATTTT.

This clone was seen more than once but under ten times. The chain combines TRBV7-2 with TRBJ1-1; D may be TRBD1 (5 bases). CDR3 size: 13 residues. The V gene's germline CDR1 is SGHTA and CDR2 FQGNSA. Trimming left V 6 bases short and J 2 bases short, with 10 bases between. The CDR3: CASRRTGNTEAFF. In DNA form, the CDR3 reads TGTGCCAGCAGGCGAACAGGAAACACTGAAGCTTTCTTT.

This clone was counted a few times. DNA of the CDR3: TGTGCCAGTAGTATCCGTGACAGTAGCACTGAAGCTTTCTTT. It specifies CASSIRDSSTEAFF. The genes are TRBV19 and TRBJ1-1; TRBD1 is a possible D gene (5 bases). Trimming took off 3 bases at V and 4 bases at J, with 12 bases between the two ends. The CDR3 loop spans 14 amino acids. Germline V gives CDR1 LNHDA, CDR2 SQIVND (reference sequence).

To note about this clone: Other DNA variants within this sample encode the same CDR3. The chain recombines TRBV30 with TRBJ1-1; maybe TRBD1 (5 bases). V lost 6 bases to trimming and J lost 6 bases, with 14 bases between them. CDR1 is GTSNPN and CDR2 is SVGIG in the germline V gene (reference sequence). The CDR3 consists of 12 residues. The CDR3 DNA follows: TGTGCCTGCTCCCGACAGTATGCTGAAGCTTTCTTT. Its translation is CACSRQYAEAFF.

The chain is built from TRBV29-1 and TRBJ2-1, with a weak D call TRBD2 (5 bases). The CDR3 is 16 amino acids. CDR1 is SQVTM, CDR2 ANQGSEA, per germline. Trimming cost V 5 bases and J 4 bases, with 21 bases left between them. The CDR3 DNA reads as TGCAGCGTTCCCTCACTGGCCTCGGGGAGATACAATGAGCAGTTCTTC. It yields the protein CSVPSLASGRYNEQFF.

The genes are TRBV4-1 and TRBJ2-7; D is undetermined. Trimming took 4 bases from V and 6 from J, leaving 10 bases between them. Germline lookup yields CDR1 MGHRA and CDR2 YSYEKL. The CDR3 length is 12 residues. The CDR3, as DNA: TGCGCCAGCAGCCCTTCCTCCGGCGAGCAGTACTTC. It codes for CASSPSSGEQYF.

The sample holds a few counts of this clone. The chain combines TRBV10-3 with TRBJ2-7; 9 bases agree with TRBD1. Germline V CDR1 and CDR2: ENHRY, SYGVKD. Trimming at V came to 6 bases and at J to 4 bases, leaving 7 bases not matched to a gene. The CDR3 runs to 14 residues. The DNA for the CDR3 is TGTGCCATCAGGGGACAGGGCCTTAGATACGAGCAGTACTTC. Its translation is CAIRGQGLRYEQYF.

This sequence joins TRBV6-6 and TRBJ2-3; 8 nucleotides agree with TRBD2. This CDR3 is 15 amino acids long. The V segment lost 4 bases and the J segment 4 bases; nucleotides outside the gene matches: 7. Germline V gene data show CDR1 as MNHNY and CDR2 as SVGAGI (reference sequence). In nucleotides, the CDR3 is TGTGCCAGCAGTTCCGGCCGCGGGGGGCCAGATACGCAGTATTTT. The encoded protein is CASSSGRGGPDTQYF.

The V and J genes are TRBV6-4 and TRBJ2-3; D may be TRBD2 (6 bases). The ends were cut back, 3 bases at V and 0 bases at J, with 10 bases in the middle. The CDR3 is 15 residues long. Germline CDR1 MRHNA, CDR2 SNTAGT. Here the CDR3 DNA reads TGTGCCAGCAGTGAAGGCGGGGCTAGCACAGATACGCAGTATTTT. It is translated as CASSEGGASTDTQYF.

This clone appeared once. Its ends do not fully match the called genes, so a read error is possible. The chain carries TRBV6-5 and TRBJ2-7; TRBD2 is a possible D gene (5 bases). Germline V gives CDR1 MNHEY, CDR2 SVGAGI. This CDR3 contains 14 residues. The CDR3 sequence is CAGSYRGLSYEQYF. The CDR3 nucleotides are TGTGCCGGCAGTTACCGGGGTCTCTCCTACGAGCAGTACTTC.

This clone was detected once. V gene TRBV12-5 combines with J gene TRBJ2-3; tentative D call: TRBD1 (5 bases). V dropped 4 bases and J dropped 4 bases, with 18 bases sitting between them. This CDR3 has 16 residues. CDR1 is LGHNT, CDR2 FRNRAP, per germline. Written as DNA, the CDR3 is TGTGCTAGTGGTTGGCCCCCTGACAGCTCCCCAGATACGCAGTATTTT. Translating it yields CASGWPPDSSPDTQYF. Drawing the rest from reference TRBV12-5 and TRBJ2-3, the complete variable domain is DARVTQTPRHKVTEMGQEVTMRCQPILGHNTVFWYRQTMMQGLELLAYFRNRAPLDDSGMPKDRFSAEMPDATLATLKIQPSEPRDSAVYFCASGWPPDSSPDTQYFGPGTRLTVL.

The table lists this clone with a count of one. The V and J genes are TRBV7-2 and TRBJ1-5; D remains unclear. Germline lookup yields CDR1 SGHTA and CDR2 FQGNSA. V was trimmed by 4 bases and J by 6 bases, leaving 7 bases between them. There are 12 residues in the CDR3. DNA for the CDR3: TGTGCCAGCAGCTCTTCGGGTCAGCCCCAGCATTTT. It specifies CASSSSGQPQHF.

The chain has TRBV4-3 and TRBJ2-3, with TRBD2 matching over 12 bases. Germline CDR1 LGHNA, CDR2 YSLEER. The CDR3 spans 18 residues. V gave up 0 bases and J gave up 1 base; unmatched junction bases: 5. The CDR3 coding sequence is TGCGCCAGCAGCCAAGAGGCTGCTAGCGGGAGGGGCACAGATACGCAGTATTTT. It is translated as CASSQEAASGRGTDTQYF.

The chain has TRBV11-3 and TRBJ2-1; TRBD1 aligns across 9 bases. The CDR3 contains 13 residues. Germline assignment: CDR1 SGHNT and CDR2 YENEEA. V lost 4 bases, J lost 6 bases, and 1 base stayed unmatched. CDR3 DNA sequence: TGTGCCAGCAGCTGGGGACAGGGCAATGAGCAGTTCTTC. It translates to CASSWGQGNEQFF.

The gene calls are TRBV5-1 and TRBJ2-7, with 7 positions matching TRBD2. The length of the CDR3 is 15 residues. Trimming at V came to 0 bases and at J to 3 bases, leaving 6 bases not matched to a gene. Germline CDR1 is SGHRS and CDR2 is YFSETQ. CDR3 DNA sequence: TGCGCCAGCAGCTTGGATGCGGGGGTCCTCTACGAGCAGTACTTC. Translating it yields CASSLDAGVLYEQYF.

J is TRBJ1-1 and V is TRBV6-5, with 7 bases that match TRBD1. Germline V gives CDR1 MNHEY, CDR2 SVGAGI. The V gene end was trimmed by 6 bases and the J gene end by 8 bases; junction bases not matched to a gene: 3. The CDR3 sequence is 11 residues long. CDR3 DNA: TGTGCCAGCAGCCGACAGGGCGAAGCTTTCTTT. Translated: CASSRQGEAFF.

The chain's CDR3 is CASSSIGQGANGYTF. CDR3 nucleotides: TGTGCCAGCAGCTCTATAGGACAGGGGGCTAATGGCTACACCTTC. The chain links TRBV7-9 to TRBJ1-2; 11 positions agree with TRBD1. Trimming took 4 bases from V and 6 from J; bases not matched to a gene: 7. This CDR3 has 15 amino acids. Germline V gene data show CDR1 as SEHNR and CDR2 as FQNEAQ (reference sequence).

This clone was seen a single time. V and J are TRBV5-1 and TRBJ1-2, with D possibly TRBD1 on 6 matching bases. Germline CDR1 SGHRS, CDR2 YFSETQ. This CDR3 is 15 amino acids long. Between the trimmed V and J ends, which lost 3 bases and 4 bases, there was a span of 16 bases. The CDR3 DNA reads as TGCGCCAGCAGCTCCCTTGGACAGACCGCCTATGGCTACACCTTC. This sequence encodes CASSSLGQTAYGYTF.

The chain joins TRBV7-3 to TRBJ1-1; the D gene is possibly TRBD1 (5 bases). The V and J ends lost 2 bases and 4 bases respectively, with 11 bases between them. Germline CDR1 is SGHTA and CDR2 is FQGTGA. The CDR3 totals 14 residues. The CDR3 DNA reads as TGTGCCAGCAGCTTAGGGGGGTCGAGCACTGAAGCTTTCTTT. Encoded protein: CASSLGGSSTEAFF.